Following are 27 T cell receptor beta chains from one sample sequenced in a study of T cells in Graves' hyperthyroidism and ophthalmopathy. Amplified regions were TCR beta CDR3 sequences from RNA transcripts. TCR CDR3 underwent first-round RT-PCR with the HTBI primer set. One entry per CDR3 protein results from TCRdb running MiXCR on the multiplex PCR reads. Here the sample spans hundreds of thousands of distinct CDR3 sequences, approximately 25% being singletons. The sequencing sample was made of blood. Receptor source: a woman aged 40-49 years with Graves' ophthalmopathy.

In its sample, this clonotype was seen many times. This sequence joins TRBV7-9 and TRBJ1-2; 10 nucleotides line up with TRBD1. Per the germline V gene, CDR1 is SEHNR and CDR2 is FQNEAQ (reference sequence). Germline trimming cut 5 bases from V and 8 bases from J; bases unmatched to any gene: 11. This CDR3 has 15 amino acids. CDR3 coding DNA: TGTGCCAGCAGCGTCCAGACAGGGGGCGCGGGAGGCTACACCTTC. This translates into CASSVQTGGAGGYTF.

J is TRBJ2-7 and V is TRBV10-3; D is perhaps TRBD2 (5 bases). There are 14 residues in the CDR3. Germline loops: CDR1 ENHRY, CDR2 SYGVKD. Trimming shortened V by 1 base and J by 1 base, and 8 bases separated the two germline ends. The CDR3 nucleotides read TGTGCCATCAGTGAGTATGGACTGTCCTACGAGCAGTACTTC. Protein sequence: CAISEYGLSYEQYF.

This clonotype occurred many times. J is TRBJ2-7 and V is TRBV29-1, with 8 bases that match TRBD1. CDR1 SQVTM and CDR2 ANQGSEA come from the germline V gene. The CDR3 is 13 amino acids. The V segment lost 3 bases and the J segment 6 bases; nucleotides outside the gene matches: 7. The CDR3: CSVETIQGGEQYF. CDR3 nucleotides: TGCAGCGTTGAGACAATACAGGGGGGCGAGCAGTACTTC.

The rearrangement links TRBV11-1 to TRBJ2-5; 9 positions agree with TRBD1. Germline loops: CDR1 SGHAT, CDR2 FQDESV (reference sequence). Unmatched junction bases numbered 10, after V lost 3 bases and J lost 2 bases. The CDR3 is 17 residues long. CDR3 amino acids: CASSFGTGLLGQETQYF. CDR3 in DNA: TGTGCCAGCAGCTTCGGGACAGGGCTTCTCGGGCAAGAGACCCAGTACTTC.

This clonotype was seen at least ten times. The genes are TRBV25-1 and TRBJ1-6; TRBD1 matches at 7 bases. The CDR3 contains 14 residues. Per the germline V gene, CDR1 is MGHDK and CDR2 is SYGVNS. Trimming at V came to 5 bases and at J to 7 bases, leaving 5 bases not matched to a gene. CDR3 amino acids: CASSRAGGNSPLHF. Here the CDR3 DNA reads TGTGCCAGCAGTCGAGCAGGGGGGAATTCACCCCTCCACTTT. Filled out from reference TRBV25-1 and TRBJ1-6, the complete variable domain reads EADIYQTPRYLVIGTGKKITLECSQTMGHDKMYWYQQDPGMELHLIHYSYGVNSTEKGDLSSESTVSRIRTEHFPLTLESARPSHTSQYLCASSRAGGNSPLHFGNGTRLTVT.

The chain recombines TRBV11-2 with TRBJ2-2, with D perhaps TRBD2 (5 bases). The CDR3 consists of 16 residues. V was pared by 5 bases and J by 3 bases, with 16 bases between. Germline assignment: CDR1 SGHAT and CDR2 FQNNGV. In DNA form, the CDR3 reads TGTGCCAGCAGCCCCATGCCCCGAGCGGACACCGGGGAGCTGTTTTTT. Translating it yields CASSPMPRADTGELFF.

In its sample, this clonotype was seen many times. V gene TRBV6-1 combines with J gene TRBJ2-6, with TRBD1 matching over 7 bases. After removal of 4 bases from V and 2 bases from J, the junction contained 8 bases not matched to a gene. The length of the CDR3 is 17 residues. CDR1 is MNHNS and CDR2 is SASEGT in the germline V gene. The chain's CDR3 is CASSAYQGEPGANVLTF. For the CDR3, the DNA is TGTGCCAGCAGTGCTTACCAGGGGGAACCTGGGGCCAACGTCCTGACTTTC.

This clonotype was picked up many times. The chain links TRBV11-2 to TRBJ1-5; 7 positions agree with TRBD1. The CDR3 spans 17 residues. The junction had 10 bases not matched to a gene; V was cut back by 5 bases and J by 0 bases. Germline CDR1 and CDR2: SGHAT and FQNNGV. The CDR3 DNA reads TGTGCCAGCAGCCCCAGGACAGGTGGGACTAGCAATCAGCCCCAGCATTTT. Amino acid sequence: CASSPRTGGTSNQPQHF.

The V gene is TRBV10-3, the J gene TRBJ1-2; possibly TRBD1 for D (5 bases). The CDR3 sequence is 13 residues long. Germline V gene sequence: CDR1 ENHRY, CDR2 SYGVKD. Between the trimmed V and J ends, which lost 7 bases and 7 bases, there was a span of 16 bases. The CDR3 loop reads CAINSGGVGGYTF. CDR3 DNA sequence: TGTGCCATCAATTCGGGGGGAGTCGGTGGCTACACCTTC.

The rearrangement links TRBV29-1 to TRBJ2-7; D is perhaps TRBD2 (6 bases). V was trimmed by 6 bases and J by 0 bases, leaving 15 bases between them. The CDR3 has 14 residues. The V gene's germline CDR1 is SQVTM and CDR2 ANQGSEA. CDR3 region: CSVEGGTASYEQYF. In nucleotides, the CDR3 is TGCAGCGTGGAGGGCGGGACTGCCTCCTACGAGCAGTACTTC.

This clonotype occurred a few times. Being one base from a much bigger clone, this may be a read error. The V and J genes are TRBV30 and TRBJ1-1; the D gene is possibly TRBD1 (5 bases). There are 12 residues in the CDR3. V lost 5 bases to trimming and J lost 8 bases, with 15 bases between them. In germline, CDR1 is GTSNPN, CDR2 SVGIG (reference sequence). CDR3: CAWAILGVEAFF. The CDR3 DNA reads TGTGCCTGGGCCATCTTAGGGGTGGAAGCTTTCTTT.

This clonotype was observed many times. The CDR3 DNA reads TGTGCCAGCAGTTCAAGACTAGCGGGATCGGAGACCCAGTACTTC. Amino acids: CASSSRLAGSETQYF. The chain couples TRBV12-3 or TRBV12-4 to TRBJ2-5, with TRBD2 identical over 11 bases. The CDR3 totals 15 residues. V trimming: 4 bases; J trimming: 5 bases; junction bases outside the gene matches: 6.

At least ten counts were recorded for this clonotype. This chain uses TRBV5-6 with TRBJ2-7, with 10 bases lining up with TRBD2. V lost 4 bases and J lost 2; bases outside the gene matches: 12. The CDR3 covers 17 residues. Per the germline V gene, CDR1 is SGHDT and CDR2 is YYEEEE. CDR3 bases: TGTGCCAGCAGCCCCCCGTTGGGGCTAGCGGGGGCCTACGAGCAGTACTTC. Translating gives CASSPPLGLAGAYEQYF.

In its sample, this clonotype was seen many times. The chain employs TRBV15 and TRBJ2-5, with TRBD2 matching over 9 bases. J gave up 1 base and V 1 base, and 1 base lay outside the gene matches. CDR3 size: 15 residues. CDR1 LNHNV and CDR2 YYDKDF come from the germline V gene (reference sequence). The CDR3 loop is CATSRVSGSQETQYF. CDR3 nucleotides: TGTGCCACCAGCAGAGTTAGCGGGAGCCAAGAGACCCAGTACTTC.

This clonotype was seen ten or more times. The gene calls are TRBV6-2 or TRBV6-3 and TRBJ2-4; 7 nucleotides match TRBD1. The V gene end was trimmed by 6 bases and the J gene end by 7 bases; junction bases not matched to a gene: 9. Germline CDR1 reads MNHEY; CDR2 reads SVGEGT. The CDR3 is 14 amino acids. The CDR3 DNA follows: TGTGCCAGCAGGCAGCCGGGACAGACCAACATTCAGTACTTC. It codes for CASRQPGQTNIQYF.

The V call is TRBV11-2, the J call TRBJ2-2; D uncertain. The CDR3 extends over 16 amino acids. The germline V gene encodes CDR1 SGHAT and CDR2 FQNNGV. The V end was cut by 4 bases, the J end by 5 bases, with 17 bases between. The CDR3 coding sequence is TGTGCCAGCAGCTCAATCTCGGACCGTTTTACCGGGGAGCTGTTTTTT. Translating gives CASSSISDRFTGELFF. The full variable domain, its missing parts supplied by reference TRBV11-2 and TRBJ2-2, is EAGVAQSPRYKIIEKRQSVAFWCNPISGHATLYWYQQILGQGPKLLIQFQNNGVVDDSQLPKDRFSAERLKGVDSTLKIQPAKLEDSAVYLCASSSISDRFTGELFFGEGSRLTVL.

The gene calls are TRBV6-1 and TRBJ2-7; D perhaps matches TRBD1 (6 bases). Looked up from germline, CDR1 is MNHNS and CDR2 is SASEGT. This CDR3 comprises 13 residues. V was pared by 5 bases and J by 13 bases, with 21 bases between. CDR3 loop: CASSPSAPGHPYF. The CDR3 DNA is TGTGCCAGCAGTCCATCGGCTCCGGGACACCCCTACTTC.

This clonotype has at least ten counts. The rearrangement uses TRBV15 and TRBJ2-5; 11 bases are shared with TRBD2. Germline-derived CDR1 and CDR2 are LNHNV and YYDKDF (reference sequence). The J segment lost 2 bases and the V segment lost 6 bases, leaving 8 bases of the junction unmatched. The CDR3 extends over 16 amino acids. This CDR3 is CATRIGTSGPQETQYF. The DNA of the CDR3 is TGTGCCACCAGGATCGGGACTAGCGGACCTCAAGAGACCCAGTACTTC.

This clonotype showed up just once. The rearrangement links TRBV7-3 to TRBJ2-7; D not resolved. V was trimmed by 2 bases and J by 2 bases, leaving 13 bases between them. This CDR3 region has 15 residues. CDR1 and CDR2 (germline): SGHTA, FQGTGA. The DNA for the CDR3 is TGTGCCAGCAGCTTAGACCGGCAGGCGACCTACGAGCAGTACTTC. Translation: CASSLDRQATYEQYF.

This clonotype was seen just once. A single base separates this from a much larger clone, so it may be a read error. The chain joins TRBV20-1 to TRBJ2-2, with D perhaps being TRBD1 or TRBD2 (6 bases each). V was trimmed by 1 base and J by 8 bases, leaving 14 bases between them. The germline V gene has CDR1 DFQATT and CDR2 SNEGSKA (reference sequence). The CDR3 is 14 amino acids. The CDR3 DNA follows: TGCAGTGCTAGAGTGGGGGGCCCAGCGGGGGAGCTGTTTTTT. This codes for CSARVGGPAGELFF.

This clonotype was observed a handful of times. The chain carries TRBV18 and TRBJ1-2, with 7 bases matching TRBD1. Germline assignment: CDR1 KGHSH and CDR2 LQKENI. The CDR3 has 18 residues. With V trimmed by 0 bases and J by 4 bases, 14 bases remained unmatched. CDR3: CASSPPGTVGGRFYGYTF. In DNA form, the CDR3 reads TGTGCCAGCTCACCACCGGGGACAGTCGGGGGACGATTCTATGGCTACACCTTC.

This clonotype was picked up many times. The chain combines TRBV27 with TRBJ2-7; possibly TRBD1 for D (6 bases). V was clipped by 6 bases and J by 3 bases, with 15 bases between them. The CDR3 consists of 14 residues. Germline CDR1 and CDR2: MNHEY and SMNVEV (reference sequence). CDR3 bases: TGTGCCAGCAGCCCCCCGGGACACTTCTACGAGCAGTACTTC. Its protein product is CASSPPGHFYEQYF.

This clonotype was detected many times. The rearrangement uses TRBV30 and TRBJ2-2; tentatively, D is TRBD1 or TRBD2 (5 bases each). The ends were cut back, 8 bases at V and 5 bases at J, with 12 bases in the middle. The CDR3 extends over 12 amino acids. Germline V gene lookup returns CDR1 GTSNPN and CDR2 SVGIG (reference sequence). CDR3 in DNA: TGTGCCGGTGGGGGTTTGACCGGGGAGCTGTTTTTT. Translating gives CAGGGLTGELFF.

This clonotype has more than one count but fewer than ten. CDR3 residues: CSVGARQETQYF. The DNA of the CDR3 is TGCAGCGTTGGAGCCCGTCAGGAGACCCAGTACTTC. The genes are TRBV29-1 and TRBJ2-5; the D is unclear. This CDR3 is 12 amino acids long. V was shortened by 4 bases and J by 5 bases, with 11 bases between the two germline ends. Germline CDR1 reads SQVTM; CDR2 reads ANQGSEA.

The table lists this clonotype with many counts. CDR3 in DNA: TGCAGCGTCGCGACAGGAATGAACACTGAAGCTTTCTTT. Amino acid sequence: CSVATGMNTEAFF. The chain links TRBV29-1 to TRBJ1-1; a weak D match, TRBD1 (6 bases). Germline CDR1 SQVTM, CDR2 ANQGSEA. V dropped 6 bases and J dropped 0 bases, with 11 bases sitting between them. This CDR3 spans 13 amino acids. Full variable domain (outside the CDR3, taken from reference TRBV29-1 and TRBJ1-1): SAVISQKPSRDICQRGTSLTIQCQVDSQVTMMFWYRQQPGQSLTLIATANQGSEATYESGFVIDKFPISRPNLTFSTLTVSNMSPEDSSIYLCSVATGMNTEAFFGQGTRLTVV.

Ten or more counts support this clonotype. The rearrangement joins TRBV5-1 to TRBJ2-6; no firm D call. The CDR3 length is 13 residues. The ends were cut back, 5 bases at V and 1 base at J, with 4 bases in the middle. The germline CDR1 and CDR2 sequences are SGHRS and YFSETQ. The DNA for the CDR3 is TGCGCCAGCAGGGAGTCTGGGGCCAACGTCCTGACTTTC. It is translated as CASRESGANVLTF.

This clonotype was seen ten or more times. This rearrangement joins TRBV6-1 to TRBJ1-3, with TRBD1 matching over 11 bases. The CDR3 is made up of 16 amino acids. Germline trimming cut 4 bases from V and 2 bases from J; bases unmatched to any gene: 4. The V gene's germline CDR1 is MNHNS and CDR2 SASEGT. For the CDR3, the DNA is TGTGCCAGCAGTGTAGGACAGGGGGCAACTGGAAACACCATATATTTT. Encoded protein: CASSVGQGATGNTIYF.